The sample holds many counts of the clone carrying this T cell receptor (beta chain). This record belongs to a study of T-cell reconstitution after alpha-beta-depleted transplantation in children. For TCRbeta, the library was prepared with unique molecular identifiers. From the PCR reads, TCRdb called clonotypes with MiXCR, one entry per CDR3 protein. The sample records about 72,000 distinct CDR3 sequences, 7% to 8% being singletons. V was pared by 0 bases and J by 7 bases, with 5 bases of the junction left unmatched. This CDR3 region has 15 residues. The V gene's germline CDR1 is DFQATT and CDR2 SNEGSKA (reference sequence).

V and J are TRBV20-1 and TRBJ2-4; 11 nucleotides agree with TRBD2. Sequencing was performed on PBMCs from the stem cell graft donor, taken from the stem cell graft. The receptor was isolated from a human donor who donated a stem cell graft to a child with acute lymphoblastic leukemia. CDR3 sequence reads: CSARDSGRAANIQYF. As DNA, the CDR3 is TGCAGTGCTAGAGATAGCGGGAGGGCCGCTAACATTCAGTACTTC.